This TCR beta chain was sequenced in a study of blood T cell repertoires in COVID-19. Study-wide context: The samples span acute and convalescent COVID-19 from the United States, Italy and Spain.

The data were produced by immunoSEQ multiplex PCR, yet TCRdb's version contains in-frame clones alone and is incomplete. The sample comprises fewer than 350,000 clones, roughly 87% of which are singletons, and around 0.9% rests with the top ten. The cohort comprised adults aged 18 to 89 years residing in around 25 US areas. Cohorts were assigned according to the clinical history that participants reported. Recovery among Cohort 3 donors was established by two negative PCRs, clearance, or symptom resolution. The specimen sequenced was PBMCs or T cells enriched from blood (not recorded which). The TCR comes from a woman aged 30 to 39 who had recovered from COVID-19.

The CDR3 reads CASSPLGGASGYNSPLHF. The DNA for the CDR3 is TGCGCCAGCAGCCCCCTAGGAGGGGCTTCGGGTTATAATTCACCCCTCCACTTT. This chain links TRBV5-1 with TRBJ1-6, with D tentatively TRBD1 (5 bases). V lost 4 bases to trimming and J lost 4 bases, with 21 bases between them. In germline, CDR1 is SGHRS, CDR2 YFSETQ. The CDR3 is 18 amino acids.